This T cell receptor (beta chain) was retrieved from a study of blood T cell repertoires in COVID-19. Study background: Italy, Spain and the United States were the sources of the convalescent and acute COVID-19 samples.

Seattle patients were enrolled during active infection and followed longitudinally. In the original processing: Estimation of nucleated cell counts was performed using reference gene primer amplification. Method: immunoSEQ multiplex PCR; TCRdb's copy keeps in-frame clones and lacks some. D and trimming come from the DNA, and the V and J calls and clone size come from that table. The sample holds 150,000 to 200,000 clones, around four fifths seen once. Germline loops: CDR1 MNHEY, CDR2 SMNVEV (reference sequence). The CDR3 length is 15 residues. The ends were cut back, 8 bases at V and 7 bases at J, with 20 bases in the middle.

Sequencing was carried out using peripheral blood. V and J are TRBV27 and TRBJ1-4; D is possibly TRBD1 (6 bases). The receptor was isolated from a woman of 80 years or more with COVID-19, enrolled during active disease. The CDR3 DNA reads as TGTGCCAGCCGCCGGGGGGGGGCGCGGGGTGAAAAACTGTTTTTT. Its protein product is CASRRGGARGEKLFF.